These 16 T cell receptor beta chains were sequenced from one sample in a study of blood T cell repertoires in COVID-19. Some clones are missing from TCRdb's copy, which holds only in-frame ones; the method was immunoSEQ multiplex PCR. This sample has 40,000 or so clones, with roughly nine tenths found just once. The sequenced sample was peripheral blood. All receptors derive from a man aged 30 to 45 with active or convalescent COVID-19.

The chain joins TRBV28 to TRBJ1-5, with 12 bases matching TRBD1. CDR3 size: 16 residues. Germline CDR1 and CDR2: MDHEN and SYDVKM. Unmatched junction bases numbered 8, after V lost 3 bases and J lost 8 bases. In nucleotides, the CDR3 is TGTGCCAGCAGTTTCATGGGACAGGGGGCCAGGGAGCCCCAGCATTTT. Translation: CASSFMGQGAREPQHF.

The CDR3: CASSGVRSGTEAFF. The CDR3 nucleotides read TGTGCCAGCAGTGGGGTCAGGAGCGGCACTGAAGCTTTCTTT. This chain links TRBV2 with TRBJ1-1; D uncertain. The CDR3 loop spans 14 amino acids. The germline CDR1 and CDR2 sequences are SNHLY and FYNNEI. Between the trimmed V and J ends, which lost 4 bases and 4 bases, there was a span of 13 bases.

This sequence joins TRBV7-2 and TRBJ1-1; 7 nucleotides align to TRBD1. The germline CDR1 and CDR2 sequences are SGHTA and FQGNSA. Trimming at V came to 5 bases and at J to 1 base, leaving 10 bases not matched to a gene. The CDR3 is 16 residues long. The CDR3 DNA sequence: TGTGCCAGCAGCGTCGGGACAGCCCCGGGGAACACTGAAGCTTTCTTT. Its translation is CASSVGTAPGNTEAFF. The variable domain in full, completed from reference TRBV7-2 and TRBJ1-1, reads GAGVSQSPSNKVTEKGKDVELRCDPISGHTALYWYRQSLGQGLEFLIYFQGNSAPDKSGLPSDRFSAERTGGSVSTLTIQRTQQEDSAVYLCASSVGTAPGNTEAFFGQGTRLTVV.

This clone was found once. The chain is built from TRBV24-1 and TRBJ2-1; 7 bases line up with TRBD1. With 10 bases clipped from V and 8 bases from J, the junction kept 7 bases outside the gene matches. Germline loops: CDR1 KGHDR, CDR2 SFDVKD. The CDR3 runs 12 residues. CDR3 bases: TGTGCCACAAGAGACAGGGACCATGAGCAGTTCTTC. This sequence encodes CATRDRDHEQFF.

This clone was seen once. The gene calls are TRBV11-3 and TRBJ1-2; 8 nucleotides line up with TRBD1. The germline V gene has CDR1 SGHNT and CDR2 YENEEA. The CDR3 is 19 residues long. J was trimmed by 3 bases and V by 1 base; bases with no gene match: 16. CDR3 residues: CASSLVLHFRRGHHYGYTF. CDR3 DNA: TGTGCCAGCAGCTTAGTCCTACACTTCCGCAGGGGGCATCACTATGGCTACACCTTC.

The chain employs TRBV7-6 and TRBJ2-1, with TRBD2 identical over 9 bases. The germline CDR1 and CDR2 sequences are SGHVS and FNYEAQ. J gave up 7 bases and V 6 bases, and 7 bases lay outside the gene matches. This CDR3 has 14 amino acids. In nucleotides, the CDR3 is TGTGCCAGCAGTTTGGCGGGAGGGTGGAATGAGCAGTTCTTC. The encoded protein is CASSLAGGWNEQFF.

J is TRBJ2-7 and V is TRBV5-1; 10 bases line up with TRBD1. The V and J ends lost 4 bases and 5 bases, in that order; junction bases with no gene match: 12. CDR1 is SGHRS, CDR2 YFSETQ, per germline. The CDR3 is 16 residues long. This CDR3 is CASSTGIGQGVNEQYF. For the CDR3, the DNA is TGCGCCAGCAGCACTGGCATCGGACAGGGGGTCAACGAGCAGTACTTC.

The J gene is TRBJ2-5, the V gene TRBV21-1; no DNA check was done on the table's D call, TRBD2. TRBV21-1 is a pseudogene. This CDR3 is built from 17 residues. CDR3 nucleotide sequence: TGTGCCAGCAGCAAAGGGGTTAGCGGGGGCCCCCAAGAGACCCAGTACTTC. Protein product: CASSKGVSGGPQETQYF.

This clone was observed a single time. The CDR3 DNA sequence: TGTGCCAGCAAGTACGGGACAAGGAGTCCCAATTCACCCCTCCACTTT. Its protein is CASKYGTRSPNSPLHF. The chain recombines TRBV2 with TRBJ1-6; perhaps TRBD1 as D (6 bases). The CDR3 is 16 amino acids. The germline CDR1 and CDR2 sequences are SNHLY and FYNNEI. Trimming took off 7 bases at V and 7 bases at J, with 20 bases between the two ends.

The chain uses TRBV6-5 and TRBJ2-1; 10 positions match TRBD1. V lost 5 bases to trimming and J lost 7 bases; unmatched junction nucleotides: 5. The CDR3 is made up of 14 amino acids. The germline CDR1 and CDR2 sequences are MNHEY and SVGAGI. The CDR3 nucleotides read TGTGCCAGCAGTACGGACAGGGGGTTTAATGAGCAGTTCTTC. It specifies CASSTDRGFNEQFF.

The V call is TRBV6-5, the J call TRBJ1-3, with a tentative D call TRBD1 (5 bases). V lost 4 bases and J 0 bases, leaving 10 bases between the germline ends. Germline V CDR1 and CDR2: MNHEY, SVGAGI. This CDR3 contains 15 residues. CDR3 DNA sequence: TGTGCCAGCAGTTCGGGGGTCATCTCTGGAAACACCATATATTTT. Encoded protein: CASSSGVISGNTIYF.

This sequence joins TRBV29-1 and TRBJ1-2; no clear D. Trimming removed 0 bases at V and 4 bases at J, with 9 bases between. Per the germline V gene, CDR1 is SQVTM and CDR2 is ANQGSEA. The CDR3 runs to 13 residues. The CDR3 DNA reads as TGCAGCGTTGAAGATCTGTCGGTCTATGGCTACACCTTC. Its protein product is CSVEDLSVYGYTF.

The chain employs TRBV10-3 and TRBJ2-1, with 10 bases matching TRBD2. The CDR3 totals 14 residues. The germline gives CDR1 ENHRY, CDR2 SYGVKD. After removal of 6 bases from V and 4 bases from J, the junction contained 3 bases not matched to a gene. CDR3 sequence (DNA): TGTGCCATCAGCTCTAGCGGGAGTTACAATGAGCAGTTCTTC. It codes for CAISSSGSYNEQFF.

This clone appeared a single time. This CDR3 is CASSDPNLAKNIQYF. CDR3 coding DNA: TGTGCCAGCAGTGACCCGAACTTAGCCAAAAACATTCAGTACTTC. The chain couples TRBV6-1 to TRBJ2-4, with D hard to call. Trimming removed 3 bases at V and 0 bases at J, with 9 bases between. The CDR3 is made up of 15 amino acids. CDR1 is MNHNS, CDR2 SASEGT, per germline.

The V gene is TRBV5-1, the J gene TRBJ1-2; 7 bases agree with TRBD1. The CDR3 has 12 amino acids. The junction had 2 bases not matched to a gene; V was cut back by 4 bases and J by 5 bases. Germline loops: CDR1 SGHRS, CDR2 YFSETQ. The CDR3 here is CASSGTAYGYTF. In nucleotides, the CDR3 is TGCGCCAGCAGCGGGACAGCATATGGCTACACCTTC.

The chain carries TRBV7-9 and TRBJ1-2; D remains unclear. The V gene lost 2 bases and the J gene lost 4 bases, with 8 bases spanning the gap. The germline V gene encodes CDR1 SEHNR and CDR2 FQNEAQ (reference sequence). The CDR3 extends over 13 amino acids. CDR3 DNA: TGTGCCAGCAGCTTACGCGAATCCTATGGCTACACCTTC. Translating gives CASSLRESYGYTF.